This entry concerns a single TCR beta chain. In the study's own analysis: Reference gene primers were amplified, and this amplification served to estimate nucleated cell counts. The assay was immunoSEQ multiplex PCR, and TCRdb's table has in-frame clones only and misses some. Clonal size and the V and J genes are those of that table, whereas D and trimming came from the DNA. The sample consists of nearly 350,000 clones, 85% to 90% of them appearing once. These data originate in a study of blood T cell repertoires in COVID-19. Study details: From the United States, Italy and Spain came samples of acute and convalescent COVID-19. Sources were T cells, B-cell-depleted T cells, or PBMCs; the material itself was cDNA or gDNA.

The sample was peripheral blood. The clonotype comes from a woman in her fifties or sixties with COVID-19, enrolled during active disease.

CDR3 DNA sequence: TGTGCCAGCAGCTCGGGACAGGCTCAAGAGACCCAGTACTTC. As protein: CASSSGQAQETQYF. The rearrangement joins TRBV5-4 to TRBJ2-5; 8 bases are shared with TRBD1. Trimming took 3 bases from V and 2 from J; bases not matched to a gene: 3. This CDR3 comprises 14 residues. Looked up from germline, CDR1 is SGHNT and CDR2 is YYREEE (reference sequence).